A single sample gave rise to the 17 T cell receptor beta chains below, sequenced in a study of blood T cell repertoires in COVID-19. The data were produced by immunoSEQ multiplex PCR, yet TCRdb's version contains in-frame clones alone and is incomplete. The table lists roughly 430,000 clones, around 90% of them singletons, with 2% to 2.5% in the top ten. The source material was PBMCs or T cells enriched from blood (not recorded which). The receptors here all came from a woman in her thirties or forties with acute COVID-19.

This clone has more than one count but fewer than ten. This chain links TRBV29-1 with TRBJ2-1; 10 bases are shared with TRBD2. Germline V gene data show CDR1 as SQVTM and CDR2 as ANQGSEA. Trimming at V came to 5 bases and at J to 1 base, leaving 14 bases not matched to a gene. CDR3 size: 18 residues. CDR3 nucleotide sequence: TGCAGCGTTCCCCGGGGGAGCGGGGGGGCCGTATCCTACAATGAGCAGTTCTTC. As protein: CSVPRGSGGAVSYNEQFF.

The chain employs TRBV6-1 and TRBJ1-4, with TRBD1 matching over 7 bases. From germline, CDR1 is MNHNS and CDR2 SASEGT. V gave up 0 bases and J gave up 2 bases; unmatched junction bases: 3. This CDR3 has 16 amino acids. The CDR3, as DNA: TGTGCCAGCAGTGAAGCGGGGGGACAGACTAATGAAAAACTGTTTTTT. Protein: CASSEAGGQTNEKLFF.

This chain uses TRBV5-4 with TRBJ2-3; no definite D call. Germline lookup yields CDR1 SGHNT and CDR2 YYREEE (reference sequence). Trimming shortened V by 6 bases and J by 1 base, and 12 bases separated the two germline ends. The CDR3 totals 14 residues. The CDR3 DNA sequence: TGTGCCAGCACCCCCCTTGCGGGCACAGATACGCAGTATTTT. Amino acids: CASTPLAGTDTQYF.

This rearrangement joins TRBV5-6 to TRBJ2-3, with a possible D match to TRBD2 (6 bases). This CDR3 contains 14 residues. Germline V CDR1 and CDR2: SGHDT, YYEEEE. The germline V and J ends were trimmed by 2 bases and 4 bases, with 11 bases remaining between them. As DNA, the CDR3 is TGTGCCAGCAGCTTCCCCGGGGGTGCAGATACGCAGTATTTT. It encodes CASSFPGGADTQYF.

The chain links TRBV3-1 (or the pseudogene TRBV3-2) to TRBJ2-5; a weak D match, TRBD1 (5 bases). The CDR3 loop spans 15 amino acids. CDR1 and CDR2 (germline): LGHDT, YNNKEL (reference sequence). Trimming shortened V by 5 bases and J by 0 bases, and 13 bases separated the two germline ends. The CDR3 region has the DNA TGTGCCAGCAGCGCCGCAGGGAACGACCAAGAGACCCAGTACTTC. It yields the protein CASSAAGNDQETQYF.

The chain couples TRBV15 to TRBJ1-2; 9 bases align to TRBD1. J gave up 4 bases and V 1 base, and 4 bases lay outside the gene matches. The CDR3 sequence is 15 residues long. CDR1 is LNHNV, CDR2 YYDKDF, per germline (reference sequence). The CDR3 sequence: CATSRGGQGGYGYTF. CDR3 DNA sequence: TGTGCCACCAGCAGAGGGGGACAGGGAGGCTATGGCTACACCTTC.

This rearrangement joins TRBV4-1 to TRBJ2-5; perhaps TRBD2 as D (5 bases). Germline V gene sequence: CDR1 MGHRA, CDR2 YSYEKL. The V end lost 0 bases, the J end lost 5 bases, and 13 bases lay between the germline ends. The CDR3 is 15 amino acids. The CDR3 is CASSQDLWRGETQYF. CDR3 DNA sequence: TGCGCCAGCAGCCAAGATCTTTGGAGAGGGGAGACCCAGTACTTC.

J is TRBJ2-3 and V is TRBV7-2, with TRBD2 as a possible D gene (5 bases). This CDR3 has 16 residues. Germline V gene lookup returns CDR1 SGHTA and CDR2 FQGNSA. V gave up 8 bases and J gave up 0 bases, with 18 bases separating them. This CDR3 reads CASSGLSIFSTDTQYF. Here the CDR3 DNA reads TGTGCCAGCTCTGGACTCTCCATTTTTAGCACAGATACGCAGTATTTT.

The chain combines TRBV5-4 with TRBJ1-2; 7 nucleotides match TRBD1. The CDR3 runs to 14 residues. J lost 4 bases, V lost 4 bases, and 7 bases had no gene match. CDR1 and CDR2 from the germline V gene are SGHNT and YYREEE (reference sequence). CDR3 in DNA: TGTGCCAGCAGCCGAGGACAGGCTGGCTATGGCTACACCTTC. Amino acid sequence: CASSRGQAGYGYTF.

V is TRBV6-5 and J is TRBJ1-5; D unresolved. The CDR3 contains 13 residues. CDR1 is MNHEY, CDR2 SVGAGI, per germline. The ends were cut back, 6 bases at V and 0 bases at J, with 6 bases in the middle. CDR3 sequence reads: CASRRHSNQPQHF. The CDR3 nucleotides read TGTGCCAGCAGGCGACATAGCAATCAGCCCCAGCATTTT.

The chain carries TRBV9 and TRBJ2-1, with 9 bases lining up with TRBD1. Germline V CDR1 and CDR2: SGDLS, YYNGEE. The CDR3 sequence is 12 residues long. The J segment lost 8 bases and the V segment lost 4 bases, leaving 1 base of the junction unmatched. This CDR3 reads CASSNRGHEQFF. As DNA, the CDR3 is TGTGCCAGCAGCAACAGGGGGCATGAGCAGTTCTTC.

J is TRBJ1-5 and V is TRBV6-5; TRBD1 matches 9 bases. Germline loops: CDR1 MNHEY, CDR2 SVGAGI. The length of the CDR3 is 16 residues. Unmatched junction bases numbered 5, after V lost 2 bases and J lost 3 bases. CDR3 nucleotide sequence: TGTGCCAGCAGTTACGGTGGGACAGGGCCCAATCAGCCCCAGCATTTT. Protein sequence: CASSYGGTGPNQPQHF.

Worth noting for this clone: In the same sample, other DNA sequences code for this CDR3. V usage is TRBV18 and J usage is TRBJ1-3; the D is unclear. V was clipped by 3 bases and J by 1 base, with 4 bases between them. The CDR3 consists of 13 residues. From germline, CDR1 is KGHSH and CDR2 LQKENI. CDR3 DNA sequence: TGTGCCAGCTCACCTTCGTCTGGAAACACCATATATTTT. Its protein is CASSPSSGNTIYF.

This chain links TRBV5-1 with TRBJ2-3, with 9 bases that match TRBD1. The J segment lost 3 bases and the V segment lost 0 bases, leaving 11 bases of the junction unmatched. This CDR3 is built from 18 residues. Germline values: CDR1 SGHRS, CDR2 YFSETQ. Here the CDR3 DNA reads TGCGCCAGCAGCTTGGAAGGCATGGGGACAGGGAGAACAGATACGCAGTATTTT. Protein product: CASSLEGMGTGRTDTQYF.

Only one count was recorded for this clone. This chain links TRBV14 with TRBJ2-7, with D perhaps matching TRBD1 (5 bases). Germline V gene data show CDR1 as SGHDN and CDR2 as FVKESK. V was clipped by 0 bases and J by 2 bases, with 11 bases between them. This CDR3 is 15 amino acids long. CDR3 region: CASSQDMGQTYEQYF. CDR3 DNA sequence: TGTGCCAGCAGCCAAGATATGGGGCAGACCTACGAGCAGTACTTC.

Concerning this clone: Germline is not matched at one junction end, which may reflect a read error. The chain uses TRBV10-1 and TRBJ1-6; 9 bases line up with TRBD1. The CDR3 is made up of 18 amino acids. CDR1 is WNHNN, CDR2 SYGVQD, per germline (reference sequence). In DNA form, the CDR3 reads TGCGCCAGCGGTGATGGGACAGGGATTTTTCGCGTTGATTCACCCCTCCACTTT. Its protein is CASGDGTGIFRVDSPLHF.

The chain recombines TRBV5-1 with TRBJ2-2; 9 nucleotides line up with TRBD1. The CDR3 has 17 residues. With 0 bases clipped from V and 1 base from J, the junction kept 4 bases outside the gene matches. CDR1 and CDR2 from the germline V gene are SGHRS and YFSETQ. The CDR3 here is CASSLALDRGNTGELFF. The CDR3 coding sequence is TGCGCCAGCAGCTTGGCCTTGGACAGGGGGAACACCGGGGAGCTGTTTTTT. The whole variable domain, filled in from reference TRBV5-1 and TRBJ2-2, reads KAGVTQTPRYLIKTRGQQVTLSCSPISGHRSVSWYQQTPGQGLQFLFEYFSETQRNKGNFPGRFSGRQFSNSRSEMNVSTLELGDSALYLCASSLALDRGNTGELFFGEGSRLTVL.